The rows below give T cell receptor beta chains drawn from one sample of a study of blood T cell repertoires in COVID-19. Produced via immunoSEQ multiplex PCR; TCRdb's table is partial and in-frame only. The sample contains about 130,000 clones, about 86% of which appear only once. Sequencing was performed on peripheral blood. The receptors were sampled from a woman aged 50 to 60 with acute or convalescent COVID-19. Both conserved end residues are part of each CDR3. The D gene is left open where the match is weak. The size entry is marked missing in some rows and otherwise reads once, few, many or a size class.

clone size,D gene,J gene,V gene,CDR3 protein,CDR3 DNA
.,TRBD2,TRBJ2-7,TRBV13,CASSIWRESYEQYF,TGTGCCAGCAGTATATGGCGGGAGTCTTACGAGCAGTACTTC
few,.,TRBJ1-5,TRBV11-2,CASSPSGQPQHF,TGTGCCAGCAGCCCTTCCGGTCAGCCCCAGCATTTT
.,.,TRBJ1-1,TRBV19,CASSITGLTEAFF,TGTGCCAGTAGTATCACCGGGTTGACTGAAGCTTTCTTT
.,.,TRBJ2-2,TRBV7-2,CASSLIGGGTGELFF,TGTGCCAGCAGCCTAATCGGGGGTGGCACCGGGGAGCTGTTTTTT
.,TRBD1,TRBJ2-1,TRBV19,CASSPRQGKVNEQFF,TGTGCCAGTAGCCCTAGACAGGGGAAAGTCAATGAGCAGTTCTTC
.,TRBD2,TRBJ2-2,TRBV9,CASSVGGSTGELFF,TGTGCCAGCAGCGTGGGGGGGAGCACCGGGGAGCTGTTTTTT
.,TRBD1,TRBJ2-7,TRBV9,CASNPGQGLDGYEQYF,TGTGCCAGCAATCCAGGACAGGGCTTGGATGGTTACGAGCAGTACTTC
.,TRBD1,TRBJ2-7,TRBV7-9,CASSPTGGPYEQYF,TGTGCCAGCAGTCCGACAGGGGGCCCTTACGAGCAGTACTTC
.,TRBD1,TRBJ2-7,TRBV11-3,CASSKTGIYEQYF,TGTGCCAGCAGCAAGACAGGGATCTACGAGCAGTACTTC
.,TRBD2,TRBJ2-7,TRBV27,CASTSQAGARHEQYF,TGTGCCAGCACGTCCCAAGCGGGAGCCCGTCACGAGCAGTACTTC
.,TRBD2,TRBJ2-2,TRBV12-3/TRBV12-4,CASSWTSTGELFF,TGTGCCAGCAGTTGGACTAGCACCGGGGAGCTGTTTTTT
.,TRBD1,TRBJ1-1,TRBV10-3,CAISEPQGGGQGKSTEAFF,TGTGCCATCAGTGAGCCCCAGGGGGGTGGACAGGGAAAGAGCACTGAAGCTTTCTTT
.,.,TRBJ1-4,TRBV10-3,CAISGGGGNEKLFF,TGTGCCATCAGTGGCGGGGGGGGAAATGAAAAACTGTTTTTT
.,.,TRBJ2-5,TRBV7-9,CASSLSTGLHQETQYF,TGTGCCAGCAGCCTCAGTACAGGGCTACACCAAGAGACCCAGTACTTC
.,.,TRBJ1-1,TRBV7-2,CASELVGAGTEAFF,TGTGCCAGCGAGTTAGTAGGGGCCGGCACTGAAGCTTTCTTT
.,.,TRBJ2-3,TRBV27,CASSLRGPQDTQYF,TGTGCCAGCAGTTTAAGAGGTCCACAAGATACGCAGTATTTT